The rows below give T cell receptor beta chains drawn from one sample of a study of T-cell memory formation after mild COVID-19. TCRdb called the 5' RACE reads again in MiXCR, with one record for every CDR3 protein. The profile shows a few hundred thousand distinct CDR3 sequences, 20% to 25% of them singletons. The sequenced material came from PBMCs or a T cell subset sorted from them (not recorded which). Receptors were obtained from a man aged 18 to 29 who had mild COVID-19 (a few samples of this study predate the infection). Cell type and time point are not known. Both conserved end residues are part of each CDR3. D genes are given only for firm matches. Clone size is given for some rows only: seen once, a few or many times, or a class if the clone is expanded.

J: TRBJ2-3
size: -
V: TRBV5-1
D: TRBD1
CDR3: CASSRRTGAGTDTQYF
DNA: TGCGCCAGCAGTCGAAGGACAGGGGCCGGAACAGATACGCAGTATTTT

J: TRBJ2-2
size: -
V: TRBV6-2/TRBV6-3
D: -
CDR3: CASMLGGHDGELFF
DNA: TGTGCCAGCATGCTAGGGGGGCACGACGGGGAGCTGTTTTTT

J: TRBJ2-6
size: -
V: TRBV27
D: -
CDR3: CASTRSPSGANVLTF
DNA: TGTGCCAGCACTCGCAGCCCATCTGGGGCCAACGTCCTGACTTTC

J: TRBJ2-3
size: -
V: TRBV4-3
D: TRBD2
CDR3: CARSHRFGTSGVTDTQYF
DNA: TGCGCCAGAAGCCATCGCTTCGGTACTAGCGGGGTTACAGATACGCAGTATTTT

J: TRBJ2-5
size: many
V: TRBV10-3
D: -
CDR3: CAISESGHHLETQYF
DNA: TGTGCCATCAGTGAGTCGGGGCACCACTTAGAGACCCAGTACTTC

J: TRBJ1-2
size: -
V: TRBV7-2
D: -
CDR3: CASSLEAGLNYGYTF
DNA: TGTGCCAGCAGCTTAGAGGCAGGGCTGAACTATGGCTACACCTTC

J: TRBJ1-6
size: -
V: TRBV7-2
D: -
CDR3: CASSLKFGLASSYNSPLHF
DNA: TGTGCCAGCAGCTTAAAGTTTGGGCTAGCGAGCTCCTATAATTCACCCCTCCACTTT

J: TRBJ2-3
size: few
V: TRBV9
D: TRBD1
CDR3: CASSADRGRQYF
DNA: TGTGCCAGCAGCGCAGACAGGGGGCGGCAGTATTTT

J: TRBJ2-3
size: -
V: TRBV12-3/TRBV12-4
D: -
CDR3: CASSLGAVDTQYF
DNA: TGTGCCAGCAGTTTGGGAGCGGTAGATACGCAGTATTTT

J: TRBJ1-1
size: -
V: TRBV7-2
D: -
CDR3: CASSLVGQVTEAFF
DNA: TGTGCCAGCAGCTTAGTTGGGCAAGTCACTGAAGCTTTCTTT

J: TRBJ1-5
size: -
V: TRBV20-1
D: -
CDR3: CSAREGTGSNQPQHF
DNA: TGCAGTGCCCGGGAGGGGACGGGGAGCAATCAGCCCCAGCATTTT

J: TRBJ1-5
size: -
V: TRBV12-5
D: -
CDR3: CASGLGSRQGSGQPQHF
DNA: TGTGCTAGTGGTTTGGGATCACGTCAGGGCTCGGGTCAGCCCCAGCATTTT

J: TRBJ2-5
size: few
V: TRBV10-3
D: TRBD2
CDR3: CATHPGWLAGSYQETQYF
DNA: TGTGCCACACATCCCGGGTGGCTAGCGGGTTCCTACCAAGAGACCCAGTACTTC

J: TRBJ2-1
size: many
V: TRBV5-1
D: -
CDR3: CASSPRGDSGYNEQFF
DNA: TGCGCCAGCAGCCCGAGGGGGGACTCAGGGTACAATGAGCAGTTCTTC

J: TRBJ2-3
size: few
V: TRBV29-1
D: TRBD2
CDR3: CSGGEGPMRDTQYF
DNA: TGCAGCGGGGGGGAGGGGCCGATGAGGGATACGCAGTATTTT

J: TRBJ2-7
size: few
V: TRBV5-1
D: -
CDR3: CASSLVQVRPYEQYF
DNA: TGCGCCAGCAGCTTGGTACAGGTTCGGCCCTACGAGCAGTACTTC

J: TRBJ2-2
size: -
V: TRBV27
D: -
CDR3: CASSLSVSPTGELFF
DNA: TGTGCCAGCAGTTTATCGGTCAGCCCCACCGGGGAGCTGTTTTTT

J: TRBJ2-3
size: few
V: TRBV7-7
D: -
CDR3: CASSLRVKRTDTQYF
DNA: TGTGCTAGCAGCTTAAGGGTCAAACGCACAGATACGCAGTATTTT

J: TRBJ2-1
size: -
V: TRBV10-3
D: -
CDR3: CAARRRDVNEQFF
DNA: TGTGCCGCAAGGCGTAGGGATGTCAATGAGCAGTTCTTC

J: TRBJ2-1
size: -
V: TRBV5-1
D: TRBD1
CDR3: CASRGEQGLYNEQFF
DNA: TGCGCCAGCAGGGGGGAACAGGGGTTATACAATGAGCAGTTCTTC

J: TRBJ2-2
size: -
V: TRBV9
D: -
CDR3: CASSVVSTGELFF
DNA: TGTGCCAGCAGCGTAGTGAGCACCGGGGAGCTGTTTTTT

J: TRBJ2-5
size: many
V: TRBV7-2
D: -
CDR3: CASSLDRGETQYF
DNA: TGTGCCAGCAGCTTAGACCGGGGAGAGACCCAGTACTTC

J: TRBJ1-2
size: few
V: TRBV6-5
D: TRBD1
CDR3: CASRFSGGRGYTF
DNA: TGTGCCAGCAGATTCTCAGGGGGCCGGGGCTACACCTTC

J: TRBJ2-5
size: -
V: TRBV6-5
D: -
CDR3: CASFSDWQETQYF
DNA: TGTGCCAGCTTCTCAGACTGGCAAGAGACCCAGTACTTC

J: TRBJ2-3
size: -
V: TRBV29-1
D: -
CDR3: CSVLTADTQYF
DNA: TGCAGCGTGCTGACGGCAGATACGCAGTATTTT

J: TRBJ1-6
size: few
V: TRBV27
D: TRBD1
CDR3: CASTLDRAGGSPLHF
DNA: TGTGCCAGCACACTAGACAGGGCTGGTGGTTCACCCCTCCACTTT

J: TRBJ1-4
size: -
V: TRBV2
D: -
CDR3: CASTLYNEKLFF
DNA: TGTGCCAGCACGTTATACAATGAAAAACTGTTTTTT

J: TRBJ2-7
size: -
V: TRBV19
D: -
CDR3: CASSILGATYEQYF
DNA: TGTGCCAGTAGTATCTTAGGGGCTACCTACGAGCAGTACTTC

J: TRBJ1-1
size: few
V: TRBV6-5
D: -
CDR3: CATMGREAFF
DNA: TGTGCCACCATGGGGCGAGAAGCTTTCTTT

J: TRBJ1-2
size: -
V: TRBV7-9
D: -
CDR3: CASSPGGQGYTF
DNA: TGTGCCAGCAGCCCGGGGGGGCAAGGCTACACCTTC

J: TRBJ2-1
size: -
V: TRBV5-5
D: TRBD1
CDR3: CASSPWDRLYGEQFF
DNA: TGTGCCAGCAGCCCATGGGACAGACTTTACGGTGAGCAGTTCTTC

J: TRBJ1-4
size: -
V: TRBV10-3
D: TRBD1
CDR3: CATGQGTTNEKLFF
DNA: TGTGCCACAGGACAGGGCACAACTAATGAAAAACTGTTTTTT

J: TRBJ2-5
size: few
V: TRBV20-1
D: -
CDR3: CSARRGLGVETQYF
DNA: TGCAGTGCTAGAAGGGGCCTCGGGGTAGAGACCCAGTACTTC

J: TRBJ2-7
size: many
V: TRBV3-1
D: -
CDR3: CASSEDSYYEQYF
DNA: TGTGCCAGCAGCGAAGACAGTTACTACGAGCAGTACTTC

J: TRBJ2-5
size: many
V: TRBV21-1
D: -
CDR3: CASSKFHCLQETQYF
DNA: TGTGCCAGCAGCAAATTTCACTGCCTCCAAGAGACCCAGTACTTC

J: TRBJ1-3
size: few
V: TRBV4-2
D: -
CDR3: CASSQSPGRLVGNTIYF
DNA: TGTGCCAGCAGCCAATCTCCGGGACGGCTCGTGGGAAACACCATATATTTT

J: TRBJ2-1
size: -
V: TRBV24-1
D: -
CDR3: CATSPPRGDEQFF
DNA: TGTGCCACCAGTCCCCCTAGGGGTGATGAGCAGTTCTTC

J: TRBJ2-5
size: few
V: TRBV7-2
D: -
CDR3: CASSLDWSETQYF
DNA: TGTGCCAGCAGCTTAGATTGGTCGGAGACCCAGTACTTC

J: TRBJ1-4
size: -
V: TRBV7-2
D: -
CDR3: CASSLVGRGIGDEKLFF
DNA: TGTGCCAGCAGCTTAGTTGGCAGGGGAATTGGCGATGAAAAACTGTTTTTT

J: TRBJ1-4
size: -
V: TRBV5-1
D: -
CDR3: CASSLGDAAENEKLFF
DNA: TGCGCCAGCAGCTTGGGGGACGCAGCAGAAAATGAAAAACTGTTTTTT

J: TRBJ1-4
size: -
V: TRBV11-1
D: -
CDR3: CASSEFRDPTNEKLFF
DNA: TGTGCCAGCAGCGAGTTCCGGGACCCAACTAATGAAAAACTGTTTTTT

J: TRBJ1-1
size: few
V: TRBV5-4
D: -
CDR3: CASSPPGGLIMNTEAFF
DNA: TGTGCCAGCAGCCCACCCGGGGGGCTTATCATGAACACTGAAGCTTTCTTT

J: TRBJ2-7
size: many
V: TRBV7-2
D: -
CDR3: CASSLLGLGVSYEQYF
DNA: TGTGCCAGCAGCCTCCTAGGACTTGGGGTCTCCTACGAGCAGTACTTC

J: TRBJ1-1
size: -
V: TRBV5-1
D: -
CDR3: CASRRYSSGTPNTEAFF
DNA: TGCGCCAGCAGACGCTATTCATCCGGGACACCGAACACTGAAGCTTTCTTT

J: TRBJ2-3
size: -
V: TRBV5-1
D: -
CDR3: CASSPGTFTDTQYF
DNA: TGCGCCAGCAGCCCCGGGACGTTCACAGATACGCAGTATTTT

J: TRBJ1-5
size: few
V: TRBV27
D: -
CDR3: CASSLGTYQPQHF
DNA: TGTGCCAGCAGTTTAGGGACATATCAGCCCCAGCATTTT

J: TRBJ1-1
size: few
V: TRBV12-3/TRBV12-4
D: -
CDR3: CASSTLGGDTEAFF
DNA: TGTGCCAGCAGTACGTTGGGCGGGGACACTGAAGCTTTCTTT

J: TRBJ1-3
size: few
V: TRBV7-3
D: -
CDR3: CASSLVPGSGNTIYF
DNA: TGTGCCAGCAGCTTAGTTCCGGGCTCTGGAAACACCATATATTTT

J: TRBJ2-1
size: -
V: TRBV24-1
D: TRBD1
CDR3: CATSDYDRGTNEQFF
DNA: TGTGCCACCAGTGACTACGACAGGGGGACGAATGAGCAGTTCTTC

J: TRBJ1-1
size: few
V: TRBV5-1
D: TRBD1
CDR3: CASSKGQGMGDTEAFF
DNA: TGCGCCAGCAGCAAAGGACAGGGTATGGGAGACACTGAAGCTTTCTTT

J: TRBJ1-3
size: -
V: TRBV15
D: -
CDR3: CATSRDQVGGNTIYF
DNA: TGTGCCACCAGCAGAGATCAGGTCGGGGGAAACACCATATATTTT

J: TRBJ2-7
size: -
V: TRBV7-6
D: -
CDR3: CASSLESGFSYEQYF
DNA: TGTGCCAGCAGCTTAGAGTCGGGCTTTTCCTACGAGCAGTACTTC

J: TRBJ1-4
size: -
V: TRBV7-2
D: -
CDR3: CASSPRLGNEKLFF
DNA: TGTGCCAGCAGCCCCCGATTGGGGAATGAAAAACTGTTTTTT

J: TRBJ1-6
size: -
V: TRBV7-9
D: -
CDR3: CASSTKGPLHF
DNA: TGTGCCAGCAGCACCAAAGGACCGCTCCACTTT

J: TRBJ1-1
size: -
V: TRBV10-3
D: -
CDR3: CAISETENTEAFF
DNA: TGTGCCATCAGTGAGACGGAGAACACTGAAGCTTTCTTT

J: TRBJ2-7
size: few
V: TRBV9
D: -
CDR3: CASSVGANSYEQYF
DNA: TGTGCCAGCAGCGTTGGGGCGAACTCCTACGAGCAGTACTTC